This T cell receptor beta chain comes out of a study of T cell responses to AZD1222 COVID-19 vaccine. Across the whole study: The study pooled second doses at about 4 or about 12 weeks.

Germline V gene lookup returns CDR1 LGHDT and CDR2 YNNKEL (reference sequence). V lost 4 bases, J lost 3 bases, and 15 bases lay in between. There are 16 residues in the CDR3. Comments on this clone: Its antigen is as yet unknown.

Points from the study as a whole: Targets within unmutated variant regions were reportedly found for nearly half of spike-specific TCRs. Most donors were white British, females outnumbered males, and clonal diversity was possibly underestimated.

Some clones are missing from TCRdb's copy, which holds only in-frame ones; the method was immunoSEQ multiplex PCR. Of 89,000 or so clones detected, 70% to 90% appear once; the ten largest clones hold roughly 7.9%. This sequence originates from an adult in good health. Source: peripheral blood, taken on day 0 of AZD1222 vaccination. The chain recombines TRBV3-1 (or the pseudogene TRBV3-2) with TRBJ2-2; no reliable D call. The CDR3 DNA reads TGTGCCAGCAGCCCCCGAGTTCTTTCGGACACCGGGGAGCTGTTTTTT. This encodes CASSPRVLSDTGELFF.